A selection of T cell receptor beta chains follows, all from one sample in a study of naive and memory T cell subsets. TCRdb ran MiXCR on the UMI-ligation and nested PCR reads and lists one entry per CDR3 protein. The sample holds fewer than 150,000 distinct CDR3 sequences, approximately 21% seen once. The sample consisted of naive CD8+ T cells from blood. The receptor set was obtained from a human donor in good health. The CDR3 runs from the conserved cysteine through the conserved F or W. D genes are given only for firm matches.

CASSPGTPLAKNIQYF,16,TRBJ2-4,TRBV4-3,-
CAWSAEPGQGVILNTEAFF,19,TRBJ1-1,TRBV30,TRBD1
CAWSADFTGELFF,13,TRBJ2-2,TRBV30,-
CASSYRGIPGNEQFF,15,TRBJ2-1,TRBV7-2,-
CASSGLAGDFGELFF,15,TRBJ2-2,TRBV6-2/TRBV6-3,TRBD2
CASSFLTSGTNNEQFF,16,TRBJ2-1,TRBV28,TRBD2
CASAPSGGSHTELFF,15,TRBJ2-2,TRBV6-4,-
CASSPSGVEAFF,12,TRBJ1-1,TRBV7-9,-
CAISVGQADNYGYTF,15,TRBJ1-2,TRBV10-3,TRBD1
CASSGLGSENTGELFF,16,TRBJ2-2,TRBV5-1,-
CASSYVTDYSNQPQHF,16,TRBJ1-5,TRBV6-6,-
CASRQGGAQETQYF,14,TRBJ2-5,TRBV28,-
CARGTGNQPQHF,12,TRBJ1-5,TRBV25-1,TRBD1
CASSQNRLAGGPRSEQYF,18,TRBJ2-7,TRBV28,TRBD2
CASSPSGGTPEAFF,14,TRBJ1-1,TRBV18,-
CSVEEIRGQGVQFF,14,TRBJ2-1,TRBV29-1,TRBD1
CASSEILSGGWTEAFF,16,TRBJ1-1,TRBV6-1,-
CASSHKPGLAGVIQYF,16,TRBJ2-4,TRBV5-4,TRBD2
CASSPFLGNEQFF,13,TRBJ2-1,TRBV5-5,-
CASSFGTGLTGELFF,15,TRBJ2-2,TRBV19,TRBD1
CASSLGALPRNEQFF,15,TRBJ2-1,TRBV27,-
CSLVTSEHNEQFF,13,TRBJ2-1,TRBV29-1,TRBD2
CASSLSGGFYNEQFF,15,TRBJ2-1,TRBV27,-
CASSGPAGRREKLFF,15,TRBJ1-4,TRBV25-1,-